This T cell receptor (beta chain) was observed in a study of blood T cell repertoires in COVID-19. Across the whole study: Researchers got acute and convalescent COVID-19 samples from the United States, Italy and Spain. Sources were T cells, B-cell-depleted T cells, or PBMCs; the material itself was cDNA or gDNA.

Participants were aged about 18 to 90 years, lived in 25 or so US areas, and enrolled virtually. V was pared by 4 bases and J by 0 bases, with 6 bases between. CDR3 length: 13 amino acids. Germline V gene lookup returns CDR1 ENHRY and CDR2 SYGVKD. As processed by the authors: Researchers report that nucleated cell counts were estimated from reference gene primer amplification. Sequenced by immunoSEQ multiplex PCR; TCRdb stores in-frame clones only, minus some. The DNA was the basis for D and trimming; V, J and clone size are from that table. The sample has around 250,000 clones; roughly nine tenths are singletons.

V is TRBV10-3 and J is TRBJ1-2; D gene unclear. The TCR comes from a human donor in a cohort exposed to, infected with or recovered from COVID-19 (not recorded which). The donor label of this sample is uncertain. The material sequenced was PBMCs or T cells enriched from blood (not recorded which). The CDR3 protein is CAISGGSNYGYTF. CDR3 DNA sequence: TGTGCCATCAGTGGAGGGTCTAACTATGGCTACACCTTC.